Presented here are 21 T cell receptor beta chains from one specimen sequenced in a study of shared clonotypes between healthy human individuals. TCRdb's table, derived via immunoSEQ multiplex PCR, lists solely in-frame clones and lacks some. The table includes some 2.3 million clones, more than 80% detected once. The sequenced material came from naive CD4+ T cells from PBMCs. Subset reported: CD45RA+ positively selected. These receptors all stem from a young man in good health. Some clones in this sample may be carry-over from other donors' samples.

Remarks on this clone: Within the sample, other DNA sequences also encode this same CDR3. The chain employs TRBV28 and TRBJ2-7; D ambiguous. Germline loops: CDR1 MDHEN, CDR2 SYDVKM. V was clipped by 6 bases and J by 11 bases, with 17 bases between them. The CDR3 runs 12 residues. CDR3: CASSSEKGKKYF. The CDR3 DNA reads TGTGCCAGCAGCTCGGAGAAGGGAAAAAAGTACTTC.

The V call is TRBV7-9, the J call TRBJ1-3; D uncertain. The V end lost 2 bases, the J end lost 4 bases, and 3 bases lay between the germline ends. The CDR3 sequence is 12 residues long. CDR1 is SEHNR and CDR2 is FQNEAQ in the germline V gene (reference sequence). CDR3 amino acids: CASSLKGNTIYF. Written as DNA, the CDR3 is TGTGCCAGCAGCTTAAAGGGAAACACCATATATTTT.

As to this clone: The sample holds other DNA sequences that translate to the same CDR3. The V and J genes are TRBV28 and TRBJ2-7, with D uncertain. CDR3 length: 12 residues. Germline V gives CDR1 MDHEN, CDR2 SYDVKM. The V end was cut by 2 bases, the J end by 3 bases, with 5 bases between. CDR3 DNA: TGTGCCAGCAGTTTAGAATACTACGAGCAGTACTTC. Translating it yields CASSLEYYEQYF.

The rearrangement joins TRBV7-8 to TRBJ1-3, with D uncertain. V was clipped by 1 base and J by 3 bases, with 10 bases between them. Germline CDR1 and CDR2: SGHVS and FQNEAQ. This CDR3 region has 15 residues. The CDR3 spells CASSLGVGFGNTIYF. In nucleotides, the CDR3 is TGTGCCAGCAGCTTAGGTGTAGGGTTTGGAAACACCATATATTTT.

This clone was recorded a few times. This chain joins TRBV16 and TRBJ1-5; D gene uncertain. The CDR3 covers 15 residues. The V gene lost 1 base and the J gene lost 2 bases, with 9 bases spanning the gap. Germline CDR1 reads KGHSY; CDR2 reads FQNENV. The CDR3 loop reads CASSQFRPGNQPQHF. CDR3 in DNA: TGTGCCAGCAGCCAATTCCGTCCGGGCAATCAGCCCCAGCATTTT.

The chain employs TRBV6-1 and TRBJ1-1; 7 bases are shared with TRBD1. Germline CDR1 is MNHNS and CDR2 is SASEGT. V was clipped by 6 bases and J by 0 bases; unmatched bases: 4. The CDR3 has 14 amino acids. The chain's CDR3 is CASRGTVLNTEAFF. Written as DNA, the CDR3 is TGTGCCAGCAGGGGGACAGTGCTGAACACTGAAGCTTTCTTT.

In this sample, this clone turned up once. V usage is TRBV4-2 and J usage is TRBJ2-6, with 10 bases that match TRBD2. The CDR3 contains 20 residues. CDR1 and CDR2 (germline): LGHNA, YNFKEQ. V was pared by 1 base and J by 3 bases, with 12 bases of the junction left unmatched. For the CDR3, the DNA is TGTGCCAGCAGCCAAGGCACGTTGGCTAGCGGGAGAAGTGGGGCCAACGTCCTGACTTTC. Protein product: CASSQGTLASGRSGANVLTF.

V and J are TRBV2 and TRBJ1-5, with 8 positions matching TRBD1. V lost 6 bases and J lost 0; bases outside the gene matches: 1. Germline assignment: CDR1 SNHLY and CDR2 FYNNEI. CDR3 length: 14 amino acids. The CDR3 region is CASSRGHSNQPQHF. The DNA of the CDR3 is TGTGCCAGCAGCAGGGGGCATAGCAATCAGCCCCAGCATTTT.

V is TRBV6-6 and J is TRBJ2-3, with D tentatively TRBD1 (6 bases). There are 16 residues in the CDR3. Germline-derived CDR1 and CDR2 are MNHNY and SVGAGI (reference sequence). Trimming took 1 base from V and 5 from J, leaving 16 bases between them. For the CDR3, the DNA is TGTGCCAGCAGTTACTGGGGCATCCGGGACAAAGATACGCAGTATTTT. This sequence encodes CASSYWGIRDKDTQYF.

CDR3 region: CATETGLVNAGELFF. The CDR3 DNA reads TGTGCCACCGAGACCGGGCTGGTAAACGCCGGGGAGCTGTTTTTT. The chain employs TRBV6-1 and TRBJ2-2, with unresolved D. The CDR3 length is 15 residues. Germline assignment: CDR1 MNHNS and CDR2 SASEGT. V was shortened by 10 bases and J by 6 bases, with 21 bases between the two germline ends.

The chain carries TRBV7-7 and TRBJ2-3; 7 bases are shared with TRBD1. J gave up 4 bases and V 5 bases, and 6 bases lay outside the gene matches. CDR1 is SSHAT and CDR2 is FNYEAQ in the germline V gene (reference sequence). The CDR3 loop spans 14 amino acids. The CDR3 coding sequence is TGTGCCAGCAGCGAGACAGGGAGCCCAGATACGCAGTATTTT. Its protein product is CASSETGSPDTQYF.

The chain couples TRBV29-1 to TRBJ2-5; no definite D call. V was trimmed by 5 bases and J by 2 bases, leaving 12 bases between them. The CDR3 has 13 residues. The germline V gene has CDR1 SQVTM and CDR2 ANQGSEA. Here the CDR3 DNA reads TGCAGCGTTTCCCGGACGGCGCAAGAGACCCAGTACTTC. Amino acids: CSVSRTAQETQYF.

The rearrangement links TRBV27 to TRBJ2-7, with D possibly being TRBD2 (6 bases). The CDR3 extends over 16 amino acids. The V end lost 5 bases, the J end lost 4 bases, and 21 bases lay between the germline ends. Germline V gene data show CDR1 as MNHEY and CDR2 as SMNVEV (reference sequence). CDR3 DNA: TGTGCCAGCAGTCCATCCGGGAGCCTGAGAAGGTACGAGCAGTACTTC. Translated, it gives CASSPSGSLRRYEQYF.

The genes are TRBV11-2 and TRBJ2-3; D is possibly TRBD2 (5 bases). The CDR3 contains 12 residues. The germline gives CDR1 SGHAT, CDR2 FQNNGV. V dropped 3 bases and J dropped 4 bases, with 5 bases sitting between them. The CDR3 DNA reads TGTGCCAGCAGCTTGCGGGCAGATACGCAGTATTTT. The encoded protein is CASSLRADTQYF.

The V gene is TRBV28, the J gene TRBJ2-2; a possible D gene is TRBD2 (5 bases). Germline CDR1 reads MDHEN; CDR2 reads SYDVKM. The CDR3 is made up of 14 amino acids. The V and J ends lost 7 bases and 8 bases respectively, with 17 bases between them. The CDR3 loop is CASTVDTPGGELFF. CDR3 coding DNA: TGTGCCAGCACCGTAGACACGCCGGGGGGGGAGCTGTTTTTT.

The chain employs TRBV6-5 and TRBJ1-1, with 12 bases that match TRBD1. This CDR3 has 15 residues. Trimming cost V 6 bases and J 5 bases; bases outside gene matches: 7. Germline CDR1 is MNHEY and CDR2 is SVGAGI. This chain's CDR3 is CASRPGQGANTEAFF. The CDR3, as DNA: TGTGCCAGCAGGCCGGGACAGGGGGCAAATACTGAAGCTTTCTTT.

The chain carries TRBV4-2 and TRBJ2-2; D gene unclear. Germline V CDR1 and CDR2: LGHNA, YNFKEQ. V lost 3 bases and J 3 bases, leaving 5 bases between the germline ends. The CDR3 covers 13 residues. The CDR3 region is CASSQQDTGELFF. The DNA of the CDR3 is TGTGCCAGCAGCCAGCAGGACACCGGGGAGCTGTTTTTT.

The chain carries TRBV5-1 and TRBJ2-2; 7 bases align to TRBD2. The CDR3 has 15 amino acids. Unmatched junction bases numbered 7, after V lost 3 bases and J lost 5 bases. Germline-derived CDR1 and CDR2 are SGHRS and YFSETQ. The CDR3 loop reads CASSSLAAFTGELFF. CDR3 bases: TGCGCCAGCAGCTCGCTAGCGGCCTTTACCGGGGAGCTGTTTTTT.

The V and J genes are TRBV5-1 and TRBJ2-2; D gene ambiguous. CDR1 and CDR2 (germline): SGHRS, YFSETQ. V lost 3 bases and J lost 2, with 5 bases in between. This CDR3 is built from 13 residues. The CDR3 DNA follows: TGCGCCAGCAGCTGGTCTAACACCGGGGAGCTGTTTTTT. Residues: CASSWSNTGELFF.

The chain recombines TRBV28 with TRBJ1-5; D is uncertain. Germline values: CDR1 MDHEN, CDR2 SYDVKM. The germline V and J ends were trimmed by 6 bases and 6 bases, with 18 bases remaining between them. This CDR3 spans 15 amino acids. This CDR3 reads CASSRPSLSGQPQHF. The DNA for the CDR3 is TGTGCCAGCAGCCGACCTTCATTAAGTGGTCAGCCCCAGCATTTT.

V is TRBV9 and J is TRBJ2-6; D is perhaps TRBD1 or TRBD2 (6 bases each). Germline CDR1 SGDLS, CDR2 YYNGEE. There are 16 residues in the CDR3. V shed 6 bases and J shed 3 bases, with 16 bases lying between them. The CDR3 spells CASTTGRGRGANVLTF. The CDR3 nucleotides are TGTGCCAGCACCACGGGCCGGGGGCGTGGGGCCAACGTCCTGACTTTC.